The T cell receptor (beta chain) under discussion was sequenced for a study of cytomegalovirus exposure and HLA in healthy donors. Per the germline V gene, CDR1 is MNHEY and CDR2 is SVGAGI. V gave up 5 bases and J gave up 0 bases; unmatched junction bases: 2. The CDR3 loop spans 15 amino acids. Use of 60 Vbeta and 13 Jbeta primers characterized the PCR. Here immunoSEQ multiplex PCR was the method, and the copy in TCRdb shows in-frame clones only, minus some. The data hold approximately 210,000 clones, with around 80% observed a single time. The chain couples TRBV6-5 to TRBJ2-2; 8 bases are a match to TRBD1. The specimen was PBMCs. The clonotype was recovered from a middle-aged man in good health and CMV-seropositive. This CDR3 reads CASSRTGSNTGELFF. CDR3 DNA sequence: TGTGCCAGCAGTCGGACAGGGTCGAACACCGGGGAGCTGTTTTTT.